The present T cell receptor beta chain was sequenced within a study of T cells expressing NK-cell markers. Study in general: Underlying the TCR beta repertoires were sorted CD3+CD56+NKG2C+, CD3+CD56+NKG2C- and CD3+CD56-NKG2C+ T cells. The study's findings and limits: Questions lingered over whether expanded NKG2C+ T cell clones were HCMV-specific.

From its re-call of the 5' RACE reads, TCRdb lists each CDR3 protein once, without DNA. Its table records fewer than 400,000 distinct CDR3 sequences. On this clonotype itself: The antigen is not known.

The germline V gene has CDR1 SGHDN and CDR2 FVKESK. CDR3 length: 14 residues. The source is a woman in her forties or fifties in good health. The chain uses TRBV14 and TRBJ2-3. The sample taken for sequencing was blood T cells: a sorted CD56 or NKG2C T cell subset, CD4+ or CD8+ T cells, or bulk PBMC T cells (not recorded which). Here the CDR3 reads CASSQDWSTDTQYF.